One TCR beta chain is described in this entry. In this sample, this clonotype turned up a few times. The antigen it binds to is not known. Base-call qualities are not available, and no considerably larger clone is one nucleotide away. This record comes from a study of CD8 T cells in Susac syndrome (dated by TCRdb to about 2019). At the level of the whole study: Repertoire sequencing was used to test whether CD8+ T cell activation and differentiation in Susac syndrome was antigen driven. The study compared CD8+ T cell repertoire clonality among over ten healthy donors, roughly 14 Susac syndrome patients and about 16 multiple sclerosis patients.

High-throughput TCR beta sequencing profiled peripheral blood CD8+ and CD4+ T cells from healthy donors, Susac syndrome patients and multiple sclerosis patients. Healthy donors were included as age- and sex-matched controls. Bulk CD8+ and CD4+ T cells were purified magnetically by negative isolation, whereas CD8+ TEMRA cells were enriched by FACS. Blood was drawn into EDTA tubes, processed within 24 hours, and PBMCs were isolated by density gradient centrifugation. PBMCs intended for TCR sequencing were cryopreserved in liquid nitrogen and were subsequently thawed in a 37 degrees C water bath. The sorted or isolated CD4+, CD8+ and CD8+ TEMRA cells had a purity of 90% or higher. Broader findings and caveats from the paper: The TCR sequencing and HLA analysis was acknowledged to have included a relatively small number of individuals.

The CDR3 goes from the cysteine to the phenylalanine over 11 residues. The read is trimmed to its CDR3 DNA, 33 bases read in frame from base 1. CDR1 and CDR2, per the germline V gene (reference sequence), are LNHNV and YYDKDF. Trimming takes 1 base from V and 5 bases from J, and the germline ends sit 2 bases apart. RNA was extracted using the RNeasy kit, and roughly 0.5 to 1 microgram was reverse transcribed with random hexamers. The immunoSEQ multiplex PCR assay, covering 54 Vbeta and 13 Jbeta segments, was used to amplify TCR beta CDR3 regions. Bias from PCR amplification was corrected by using a synthetic template baseline for primer optimization and for computational correction. The source study handled its data this way. Reads were assigned to V, D and J genes according to IMGT and analyzed in immunoSEQ Analyzer, with only productive sequences retained. To calculate clonality, Shannon entropy was normalized by log2 of the number of productive unique sequences and then subtracted from one. For each patient and control, public and private clones were evaluated within the 100 most prevalent clones. Clones were defined as Susac-specific when absent from the healthy and MS cohorts, from fewer than 1,200 published viral clones and from other ImmuneACCESS disease sequences. Starting from the raw public reads, TCRdb applied fastp trimming at Q25, assembled clones with MiXCR and retained in-frame beta chains. Records with the same CDR3 protein are collapsed into one entry carrying the most frequent genes and DNA. These V and J calls rely on TCRdb rather than the paper's analysis. The sample contains about 140,000 distinct CDR3 sequences, 94% of them found a single time. The ten largest clones represent approximately 0.3% of the sample.

The receptor chain draws on TRBV15 and TRBJ1-1; a confident D gene designation cannot be given. The sample consisted of CD8+ T cells from PBMCs. The TCR originated in a human donor in good health. Here is the DNA: TGTGCCACCAGCAGAGGTACTGAAGCTTTCTTT. It translates as CATSRGTEAFF.